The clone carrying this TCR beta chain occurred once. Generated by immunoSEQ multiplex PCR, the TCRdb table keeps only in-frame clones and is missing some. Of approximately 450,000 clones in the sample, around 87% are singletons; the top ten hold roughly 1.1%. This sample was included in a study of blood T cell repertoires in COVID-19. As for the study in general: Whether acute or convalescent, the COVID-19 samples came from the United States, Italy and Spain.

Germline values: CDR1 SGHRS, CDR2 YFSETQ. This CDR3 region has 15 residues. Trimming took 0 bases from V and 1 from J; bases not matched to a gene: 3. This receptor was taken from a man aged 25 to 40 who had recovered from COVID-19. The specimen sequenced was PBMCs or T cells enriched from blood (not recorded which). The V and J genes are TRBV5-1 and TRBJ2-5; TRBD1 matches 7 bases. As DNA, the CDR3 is TGCGCCAGCAGCTTGGGTGGGACAGCCCAAGAGACCCAGTACTTC. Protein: CASSLGGTAQETQYF.